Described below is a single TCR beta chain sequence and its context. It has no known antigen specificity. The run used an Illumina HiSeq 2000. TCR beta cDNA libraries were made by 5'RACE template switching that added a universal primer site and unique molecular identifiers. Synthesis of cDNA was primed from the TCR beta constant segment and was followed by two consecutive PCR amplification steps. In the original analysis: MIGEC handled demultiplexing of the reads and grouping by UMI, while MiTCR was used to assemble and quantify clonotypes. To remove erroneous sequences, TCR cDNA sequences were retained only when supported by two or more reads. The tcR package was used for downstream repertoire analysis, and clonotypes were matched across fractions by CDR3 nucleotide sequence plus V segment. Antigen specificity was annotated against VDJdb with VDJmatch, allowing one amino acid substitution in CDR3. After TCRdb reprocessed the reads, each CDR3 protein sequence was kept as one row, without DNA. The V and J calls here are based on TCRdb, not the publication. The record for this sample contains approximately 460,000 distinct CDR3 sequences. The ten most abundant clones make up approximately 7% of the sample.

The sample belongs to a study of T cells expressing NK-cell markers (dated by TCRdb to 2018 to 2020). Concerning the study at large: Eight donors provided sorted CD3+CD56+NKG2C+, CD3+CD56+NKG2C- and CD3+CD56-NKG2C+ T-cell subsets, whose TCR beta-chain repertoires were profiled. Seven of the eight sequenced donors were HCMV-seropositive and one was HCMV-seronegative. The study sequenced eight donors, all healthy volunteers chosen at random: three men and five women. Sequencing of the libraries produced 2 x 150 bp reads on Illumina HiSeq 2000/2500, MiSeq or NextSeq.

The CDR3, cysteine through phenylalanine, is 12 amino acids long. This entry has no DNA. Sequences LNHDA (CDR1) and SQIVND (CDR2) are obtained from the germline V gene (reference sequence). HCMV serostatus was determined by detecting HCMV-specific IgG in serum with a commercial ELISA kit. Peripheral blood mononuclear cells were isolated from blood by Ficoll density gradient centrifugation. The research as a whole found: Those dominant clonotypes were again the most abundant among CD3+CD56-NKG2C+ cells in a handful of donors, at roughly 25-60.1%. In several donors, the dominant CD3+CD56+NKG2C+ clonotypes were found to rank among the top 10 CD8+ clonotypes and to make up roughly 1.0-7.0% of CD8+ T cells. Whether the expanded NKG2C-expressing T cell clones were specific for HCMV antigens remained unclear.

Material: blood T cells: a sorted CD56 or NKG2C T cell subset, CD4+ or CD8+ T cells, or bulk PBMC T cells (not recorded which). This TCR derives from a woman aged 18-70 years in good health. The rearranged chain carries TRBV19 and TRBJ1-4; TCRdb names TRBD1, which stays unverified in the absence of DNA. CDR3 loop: CASTQGNEKLFF.